These 25 T cell receptor beta chains came from one sample sequenced in a study of blood T cell repertoires in COVID-19. Only in-frame clones appear in the TCRdb table, and some are missing; sequencing was by immunoSEQ multiplex PCR. Of fewer than 250,000 clones listed, approximately 91% are singletons. Sequencing was performed on peripheral blood. Every receptor here comes from a man aged 25 to 40 with acute or convalescent COVID-19.

The genes are TRBV11-2 and TRBJ2-1, with 8 nucleotides matching TRBD2. Looked up from germline, CDR1 is SGHAT and CDR2 is FQNNGV. The V segment lost 5 bases and the J segment 7 bases; nucleotides outside the gene matches: 19. The CDR3 runs 18 residues. In DNA form, the CDR3 reads TGTGCCAGCAGCATTCGGGGAGGAACTAGCGGCGGGGGAAATGAGCAGTTCTTC. Its protein is CASSIRGGTSGGGNEQFF.

The chain carries TRBV6-5 and TRBJ2-2, with 7 bases that match TRBD1. The V gene's germline CDR1 is MNHEY and CDR2 SVGAGI. V lost 6 bases to trimming and J lost 7 bases; unmatched junction nucleotides: 8. The CDR3 is 14 residues long. CDR3 loop: CASSLTGQGGELFF. The CDR3 DNA sequence: TGTGCCAGCAGCCTGACAGGGCAAGGCGGGGAGCTGTTTTTT.

The chain couples TRBV11-3 to TRBJ1-4; D is unresolved. This CDR3 region has 14 residues. Trimming removed 0 bases at V and 7 bases at J, with 9 bases between. Germline V gene data show CDR1 as SGHNT and CDR2 as YENEEA. The CDR3 nucleotides read TGTGCCAGCAGCTTAGATCAAACGGGTGAAAAACTGTTTTTT. Residues: CASSLDQTGEKLFF.

V usage is TRBV19 and J usage is TRBJ2-2, with 7 bases matching TRBD2. This CDR3 is 20 amino acids long. The germline V gene encodes CDR1 LNHDA and CDR2 SQIVND (reference sequence). V was clipped by 11 bases and J by 2 bases; unmatched bases: 26. In DNA form, the CDR3 reads TGTGCCTCCAAAGGACCCGTAGGGAGGGCGCGCTGGAAAAACACCGGGGAGCTGTTTTTT. Translating it yields CASKGPVGRARWKNTGELFF.

This clone was seen just once. The V and J genes are TRBV5-6 and TRBJ1-2; TRBD1 agrees at 9 bases. The V segment lost 0 bases and the J segment 2 bases; nucleotides outside the gene matches: 5. This CDR3 contains 16 residues. CDR1 is SGHDT and CDR2 is YYEEEE in the germline V gene. The CDR3 spells CASSLEAGTGNYGYTF. In nucleotides, the CDR3 is TGTGCCAGCAGCTTGGAGGCCGGGACAGGGAACTATGGCTACACCTTC.

The chain employs TRBV20-1 and TRBJ2-1; maybe TRBD2 (6 bases). Germline V gives CDR1 DFQATT, CDR2 SNEGSKA (reference sequence). This CDR3 has 15 residues. The germline V and J ends were trimmed by 3 bases and 6 bases, with 18 bases remaining between them. Here the CDR3 DNA reads TGCAGTGCTAGTCATCAGTCAGGAGGGGCCAATGAGCAGTTCTTC. As protein: CSASHQSGGANEQFF.

This sequence joins TRBV3-1 (or the pseudogene TRBV3-2) and TRBJ1-1; 7 bases match TRBD1. Germline V gene lookup returns CDR1 LGHDT and CDR2 YNNKEL (reference sequence). J lost 7 bases, V lost 4 bases, and 15 bases had no gene match. The CDR3 is made up of 16 amino acids. The CDR3 nucleotides are TGTGCCAGCAGCCCATGGACAGGAAGAGGTGGGCTTGAAGCTTTCTTT. Amino acids: CASSPWTGRGGLEAFF.

The V call is TRBV4-2, the J call TRBJ2-7; 12 positions agree with TRBD2. The junction had 2 bases not matched to a gene; V was cut back by 0 bases and J by 5 bases. CDR1 and CDR2 from the germline V gene are LGHNA and YNFKEQ. This CDR3 is 15 amino acids long. The CDR3 DNA reads as TGTGCCAGCAGCCAAGACCTAGCGGGGGGGGACGAGCAGTACTTC. Translation: CASSQDLAGGDEQYF.

The chain is built from TRBV6-5 and TRBJ2-3, with a tentative D call TRBD1 (6 bases). V was cut by 4 bases and J by 7 bases, with 15 bases left in between. The CDR3 has 14 residues. CDR1 MNHEY and CDR2 SVGAGI come from the germline V gene. CDR3 DNA sequence: TGTGCCAGCAGTTTATCTAGGACAGCGAATACGCAGTATTTT. It yields the protein CASSLSRTANTQYF.

This chain uses TRBV15 with TRBJ2-2; 8 nucleotides agree with TRBD2. Germline trimming cut 1 base from V and 4 bases from J; bases unmatched to any gene: 11. CDR1 is LNHNV and CDR2 is YYDKDF in the germline V gene (reference sequence). This CDR3 is 18 amino acids long. This chain's CDR3 is CATSRVGIGGVGTGELFF. Written as DNA, the CDR3 is TGTGCCACCAGCAGAGTCGGCATCGGGGGGGTCGGCACCGGGGAGCTGTTTTTT.

The V and J genes are TRBV6-5 and TRBJ2-3; D is perhaps TRBD1 (5 bases). The CDR3 runs 14 residues. In germline, CDR1 is MNHEY, CDR2 SVGAGI. V lost 1 base and J lost 4, with 9 bases in between. The CDR3 bases are TGTGCCAGCAGTTACTTGGGGCTCCCAGATACGCAGTATTTT. Translating it yields CASSYLGLPDTQYF.

The genes are TRBV28 and TRBJ1-1, with TRBD1 matching over 8 bases. CDR3 length: 14 amino acids. Unmatched junction bases numbered 6, after V lost 4 bases and J lost 5 bases. Germline CDR1 and CDR2: MDHEN and SYDVKM. This CDR3 is CASSSDRAQTEAFF. The DNA for the CDR3 is TGTGCCAGCAGTTCGGACAGGGCCCAAACTGAAGCTTTCTTT.

CDR3 residues: CAISRQGEGPQHF. DNA of the CDR3: TGTGCCATCAGCAGACAGGGCGAAGGGCCCCAGCATTTT. The J gene is TRBJ1-5, the V gene TRBV10-3, with 7 positions matching TRBD1. J was trimmed by 9 bases and V by 6 bases; bases with no gene match: 8. Germline CDR1 reads ENHRY; CDR2 reads SYGVKD. CDR3 length: 13 amino acids.

V usage is TRBV12-3 or TRBV12-4 and J usage is TRBJ1-2; 7 bases match TRBD1. Germline trimming cut 4 bases from V and 10 bases from J; bases unmatched to any gene: 9. This CDR3 has 13 residues. This CDR3 is CASSSTAQGVYTF. The DNA for the CDR3 is TGTGCCAGCAGTTCCACAGCTCAGGGGGTCTACACCTTC.

The DNA for the CDR3 is TGTGCCAGCAGTCGGCCGGGGGGCTCAGAAATGGGTAATGAGCAGTTCTTC. Protein: CASSRPGGSEMGNEQFF. This rearrangement joins TRBV13 to TRBJ2-1; weak D call: TRBD2 (7 bases). Between the trimmed V and J ends, which lost 6 bases and 7 bases, there was a span of 25 bases. Per the germline V gene, CDR1 is PRHDT and CDR2 is FYEKMQ (reference sequence). The CDR3 has 17 amino acids.

This chain connects TRBV29-1 to TRBJ2-1, with a possible D match to TRBD1 (6 bases). The CDR3 sequence is 12 residues long. Germline V gene lookup returns CDR1 SQVTM and CDR2 ANQGSEA. The ends were cut back, 4 bases at V and 9 bases at J, with 13 bases in the middle. The CDR3 loop is CSVVRQAFEQFF. CDR3 DNA sequence: TGCAGCGTTGTACGACAGGCTTTTGAGCAGTTCTTC.

The chain uses TRBV7-6 and TRBJ1-2, with 9 bases that match TRBD1. This CDR3 is built from 14 residues. Trimming removed 5 bases from V and 2 bases from J; junction bases left unmatched: 3. Germline V gene lookup returns CDR1 SGHVS and CDR2 FNYEAQ. The CDR3 DNA is TGTGCCAGCAGCCACGGACAGGGGAACTATGGCTACACCTTC. Residues: CASSHGQGNYGYTF. The variable domain in full, with the rest retrieved from reference TRBV7-6 and TRBJ1-2, is GAGVSQSPRYKVTKRGQDVALRCDPISGHVSLYWYRQALGQGPEFLTYFNYEAQQDKSGLPNDRFSAERPEGSISTLTIQRTEQRDSAMYRCASSHGQGNYGYTFGSGTRLTVV.

The chain couples TRBV23-1 to TRBJ1-1, with D tentatively TRBD1 (5 bases). Being an ORF, TRBV23-1 has a function that is uncertain. V gave up 0 bases and J gave up 5 bases, with 13 bases separating them. The CDR3 is 15 residues long. CDR3 nucleotides: TGCGCCAGCAGTCAATCGGGGGGGGACGGGACTGAAGCTTTCTTT. This encodes CASSQSGGDGTEAFF.

The rearrangement joins TRBV18 to TRBJ1-1; tentative D call: TRBD1 (5 bases). Per germline, CDR1 KGHSH and CDR2 LQKENI. This CDR3 region has 14 residues. V dropped 1 base and J dropped 7 bases, with 13 bases sitting between them. CDR3 in amino acids: CASSPLTGEVEAFF. The CDR3 DNA reads as TGTGCCAGCTCACCACTTACAGGCGAGGTTGAAGCTTTCTTT.

The chain has TRBV3-1 (or the pseudogene TRBV3-2) and TRBJ2-7; TRBD2 aligns across 15 bases. With V trimmed by 0 bases and J by 1 base, 13 bases remained unmatched. This CDR3 has 21 residues. Per germline, CDR1 LGHDT and CDR2 YNNKEL (reference sequence). Written as DNA, the CDR3 is TGTGCCAGCAGCCAAGAAAGTACAAGGACTAGCGGGAGGGCCCGGTCCTACGAGCAGTACTTC. Translated, it gives CASSQESTRTSGRARSYEQYF.

This chain uses TRBV28 with TRBJ1-2; D remains ambiguous. The V gene lost 6 bases and the J gene lost 11 bases, with 19 bases spanning the gap. In germline, CDR1 is MDHEN, CDR2 SYDVKM. CDR3 length: 13 amino acids. CDR3 in amino acids: CASSIREPGRYTF. The CDR3 DNA reads TGTGCCAGCAGCATACGGGAGCCGGGGAGATACACCTTC.

The chain combines TRBV13 with TRBJ2-7, with 11 bases matching TRBD2. Trimming at V came to 5 bases and at J to 2 bases, leaving 5 bases not matched to a gene. CDR3 length: 15 residues. Germline CDR1 reads PRHDT; CDR2 reads FYEKMQ (reference sequence). CDR3 nucleotide sequence: TGTGCCAGCAGCCCGAGACTAGCGGGGACCTACGAGCAGTACTTC. It encodes CASSPRLAGTYEQYF. The full variable domain, with the rest looked up from reference TRBV13 and TRBJ2-7, is AAGVIQSPRHLIKEKRETATLKCYPIPRHDTVYWYQQGPGQDPQFLISFYEKMQSDKGSIPDRFSAQQFSDYHSELNMSSLELGDSALYFCASSPRLAGTYEQYFGPGTRLTVT.

This sequence joins TRBV12-3 or TRBV12-4 and TRBJ2-7; D not certain. With 1 base removed from V and 3 bases from J, the gap between germline ends came to 7 bases. The CDR3 length is 13 residues. The DNA for the CDR3 is TGTGCCAGCAGTTTAGTCGAGAACTACGAGCAGTACTTC. It yields the protein CASSLVENYEQYF.

In nucleotides, the CDR3 is TGTGCCAGTAGGCCACTTCCTCAGGGGAACACTGAAGCTTTCTTT. Translated: CASRPLPQGNTEAFF. The chain employs TRBV19 and TRBJ1-1; TRBD1 is a possible D gene (5 bases). V lost 6 bases and J lost 1, with 15 bases in between. Germline V gene lookup returns CDR1 LNHDA and CDR2 SQIVND (reference sequence). The CDR3 sequence is 15 residues long.

The chain employs TRBV9 and TRBJ1-5, with D uncertain. Per the germline V gene, CDR1 is SGDLS and CDR2 is YYNGEE. This CDR3 has 13 residues. V was cut by 4 bases and J by 2 bases, with 7 bases left in between. CDR3 residues: CASSWQGNQPQHF. The CDR3 DNA is TGTGCCAGCAGCTGGCAGGGCAATCAGCCCCAGCATTTT.